This T cell receptor (beta chain) was documented in a study of blood T cell repertoires in COVID-19. Study at large: The United States, Italy and Spain were the sources of the acute and convalescent COVID-19 samples.

The trim removed 0 bases at V and 2 bases at J, leaving 6 bases unmatched. Germline V lookup: CDR1 SQVTM, CDR2 ANQGSEA. CDR3 length: 15 amino acids. TCRdb's table, derived via immunoSEQ multiplex PCR, lists solely in-frame clones and lacks some. The sample lists 120,000 to 150,000 clones, around 87% occurring once. The sequencing sample was made of peripheral blood. This receptor was identified in a woman between 45 and 65 years old with active or convalescent COVID-19. The chain links TRBV29-1 to TRBJ2-7; TRBD1 matches 8 bases. The CDR3 here is CSVEDPGQDPYEQYF. The CDR3 DNA is TGCAGCGTTGAAGATCCGGGACAGGACCCCTACGAGCAGTACTTC.